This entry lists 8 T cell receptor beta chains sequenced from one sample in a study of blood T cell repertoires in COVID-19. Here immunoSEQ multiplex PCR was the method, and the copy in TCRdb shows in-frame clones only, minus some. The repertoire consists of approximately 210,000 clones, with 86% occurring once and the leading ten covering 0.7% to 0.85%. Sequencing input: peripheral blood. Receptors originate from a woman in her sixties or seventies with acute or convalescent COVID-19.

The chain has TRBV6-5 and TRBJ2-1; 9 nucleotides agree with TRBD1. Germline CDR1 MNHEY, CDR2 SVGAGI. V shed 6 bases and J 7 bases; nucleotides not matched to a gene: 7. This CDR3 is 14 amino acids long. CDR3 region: CASSPRTGVNEQFF. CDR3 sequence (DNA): TGTGCCAGCAGCCCCAGGACAGGGGTAAATGAGCAGTTCTTC.

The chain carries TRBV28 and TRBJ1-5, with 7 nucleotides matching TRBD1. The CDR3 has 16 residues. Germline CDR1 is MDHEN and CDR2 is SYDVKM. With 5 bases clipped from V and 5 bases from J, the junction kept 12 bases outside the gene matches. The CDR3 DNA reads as TGTGCCAGCAGTCCCTCGGGCAGGGGGGATGATCAGCCCCAGCATTTT. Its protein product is CASSPSGRGDDQPQHF.

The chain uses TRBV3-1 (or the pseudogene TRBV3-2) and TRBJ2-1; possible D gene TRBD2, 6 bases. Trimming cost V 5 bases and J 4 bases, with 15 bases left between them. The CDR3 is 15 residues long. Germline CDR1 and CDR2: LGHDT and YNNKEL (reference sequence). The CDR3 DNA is TGTGCCAGCAGCACATGGGGGGTCCCTTACAATGAGCAGTTCTTC. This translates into CASSTWGVPYNEQFF.

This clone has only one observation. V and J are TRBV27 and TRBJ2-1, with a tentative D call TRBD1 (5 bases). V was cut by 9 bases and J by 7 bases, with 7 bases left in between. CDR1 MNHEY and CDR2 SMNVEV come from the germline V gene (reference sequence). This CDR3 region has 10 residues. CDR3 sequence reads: CASQGNEQFF. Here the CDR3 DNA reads TGTGCCAGTCAGGGAAATGAGCAGTTCTTC.

The DNA for the CDR3 is TGTGCCAGCAGCGGGACTTCAATCTATGGCTACACCTTC. Translated, it gives CASSGTSIYGYTF. This rearrangement joins TRBV14 to TRBJ1-2, with D perhaps matching TRBD1 (5 bases). The germline V and J ends were trimmed by 5 bases and 4 bases, with 11 bases remaining between them. This CDR3 region has 13 residues. Germline V gene lookup returns CDR1 SGHDN and CDR2 FVKESK.

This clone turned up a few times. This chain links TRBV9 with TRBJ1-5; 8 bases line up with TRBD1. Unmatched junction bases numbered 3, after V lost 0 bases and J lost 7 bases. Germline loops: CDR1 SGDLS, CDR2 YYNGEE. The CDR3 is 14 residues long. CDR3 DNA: TGTGCCAGCAGCGTAGCCCCAGGGGGCCAGCCCCAGCATTTT. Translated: CASSVAPGGQPQHF.

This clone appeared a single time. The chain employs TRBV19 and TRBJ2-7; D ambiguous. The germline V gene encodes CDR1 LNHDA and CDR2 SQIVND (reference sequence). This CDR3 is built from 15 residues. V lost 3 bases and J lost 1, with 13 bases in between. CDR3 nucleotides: TGTGCCAGTAGTATCTCCTCTGTGACTTCCTACGAGCAGTACTTC. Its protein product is CASSISSVTSYEQYF.

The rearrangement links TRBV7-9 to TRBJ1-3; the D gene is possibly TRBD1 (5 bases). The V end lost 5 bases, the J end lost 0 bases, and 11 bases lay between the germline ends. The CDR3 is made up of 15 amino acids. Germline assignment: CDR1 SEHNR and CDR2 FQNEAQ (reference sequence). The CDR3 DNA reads TGTGCCAGCAGCCTAAGGGGTTCCTCTGGAAACACCATATATTTT. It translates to CASSLRGSSGNTIYF.